Listed below are T cell receptor beta chains from one sample, sequenced in a study of lymphopenia after photon versus proton radiotherapy. Profiled with immunoSEQ multiplex PCR; TCRdb holds only in-frame clones, not every one. The sample lists 60,000 or so clones, roughly 87% occurring once. The sequencing used peripheral blood, collected from a patient treated with proton-based radiotherapy. These TCRs come from a man older than 75 with esophageal cancer. The CDR3 runs from the conserved cysteine through the conserved F or W. A D gene is named only where the DNA matches it firmly. Clone size, where shown, is once, few, many, or a class for clones that have expanded.

j_gene	len	d_gene	abundance	v_gene	CDR3aa	CDR3nt
TRBJ1-1	15	TRBD1	-	TRBV7-8	CASSLAGTANTEAFF	TGTGCCAGCAGCTTAGCGGGGACAGCGAACACTGAAGCTTTCTTT
TRBJ2-5	15	TRBD2	-	TRBV6-5	CASSKLPGLGETQYF	TGTGCCAGCAGTAAACTACCGGGACTAGGAGAGACCCAGTACTTC
TRBJ1-5	15	-	once	TRBV2	CASSVTRDSNQPQHF	TGTGCCAGCAGTGTGACACGAGATAGCAATCAGCCCCAGCATTTT
TRBJ1-2	15	-	-	TRBV4-3	CASSQEGTVDYGYTF	TGCGCCAGCAGCCAAGAGGGGACTGTGGACTATGGCTACACCTTC
TRBJ2-3	18	-	-	TRBV2	CASSGLLGLHGNTDTQYF	TGTGCCAGCAGTGGTCTTTTGGGGCTACATGGGAACACAGATACGCAGTATTTT
TRBJ1-2	18	-	-	TRBV16	CASSQFSGADRANYGYTF	TGTGCCAGCAGCCAATTTTCAGGGGCGGATAGAGCTAACTATGGCTACACCTTC
TRBJ2-7	13	-	-	TRBV2	CASSEPFASEQYF	TGTGCCAGCAGTGAACCTTTCGCGTCCGAGCAGTACTTC
TRBJ1-6	14	-	-	TRBV6-1	CASIEDIYNSPLHF	TGTGCCAGCATTGAGGACATCTATAATTCACCCCTCCACTTT
TRBJ2-3	14	-	-	TRBV9	CASSVLGAADTQYF	TGTGCCAGCAGCGTATTGGGGGCGGCAGATACGCAGTATTTT
TRBJ1-2	14	-	-	TRBV7-9	CASSSRTEYYGYTF	TGTGCCAGCAGCTCCCGGACAGAATACTATGGCTACACCTTC
TRBJ1-2	15	-	-	TRBV18	CASSPDAGLGYGYTF	TGTGCCAGCTCACCAGATGCGGGACTTGGCTATGGCTACACCTTC
TRBJ1-1	14	-	-	TRBV5-6	CASSLVSPGTEAFF	TGTGCCAGCAGCTTGGTAAGCCCGGGCACTGAAGCTTTCTTT
TRBJ1-4	15	TRBD1	once	TRBV30	CAWGNGQGIYEKLFF	TGTGCCTGGGGGAATGGACAGGGGATTTATGAAAAACTGTTTTTT
TRBJ2-7	14	-	-	TRBV5-4	CASSLLEVAGEQYF	TGTGCCAGCAGCTTGTTGGAGGTTGCGGGCGAGCAGTACTTC
TRBJ1-1	14	-	-	TRBV6-5	CASSDRSLNTEAFF	TGTGCCAGCAGTGACAGGTCTCTAAACACTGAGGCTTTCTTT
TRBJ2-5	13	TRBD1	-	TRBV7-7	CASSPDRVETQYF	TGTGCCAGCAGCCCGGACAGGGTAGAGACCCAGTACTTC
TRBJ2-5	13	TRBD2	-	TRBV30	CAWTTSVQETQYF	TGTGCCTGGACCACTAGCGTCCAAGAGACCCAGTACTTC
TRBJ1-4	14	TRBD1	-	TRBV18	CASSRQGGDEKLFF	TGTGCCAGCTCACGACAGGGCGGGGATGAAAAACTGTTTTTT
TRBJ1-5	13	-	-	TRBV30	CAWSDTSNQPQHF	TGTGCCTGGAGTGACACCAGCAATCAGCCCCAGCATTTT
TRBJ2-7	14	-	-	TRBV27	CASSSAGPGYEQYF	TGTGCCAGCAGTTCAGCGGGCCCAGGCTACGAGCAGTACTTC
TRBJ2-7	12	-	-	TRBV14	CASSHLHYEQYF	TGTGCCAGCAGCCATCTCCATTACGAGCAGTACTTC
TRBJ2-7	13	-	-	TRBV4-3	CASSQALGYEQYF	TGCGCCAGCAGCCAAGCCTTAGGGTACGAGCAGTACTTC
TRBJ1-1	11	-	-	TRBV20-1	CSARIIKGAFF	TGCAGTGCTAGGATTATAAAGGGAGCTTTCTTT
TRBJ2-5	16	TRBD2	-	TRBV19	CASTGTSGGAGETQYF	TGTGCCAGTACCGGGACTAGCGGGGGGGCAGGAGAGACCCAGTACTTC
TRBJ1-5	16	TRBD1	once	TRBV19	CASSIRGQGSNQPQHF	TGTGCCAGTAGTATCAGGGGACAGGGAAGCAATCAGCCCCAGCATTTT
TRBJ2-7	14	TRBD2	once	TRBV6-5	CASSYGLAGNEQYF	TGTGCCAGCAGTTACGGACTAGCGGGAAACGAGCAGTACTTC
TRBJ2-7	14	-	-	TRBV4-2	CASSQGSYTYEQYF	TGTGCCAGCAGCCAAGGTTCCTATACATACGAGCAGTACTTC
TRBJ1-1	15	-	-	TRBV19	CASSPLEPEGTEAFF	TGTGCCAGTAGCCCTCTGGAACCGGAAGGCACTGAAGCTTTCTTT
TRBJ2-7	12	-	-	TRBV7-9	CASSAYGVEQYF	TGTGCCAGCAGCGCTTATGGGGTCGAGCAGTACTTC
TRBJ2-3	13	-	-	TRBV19	CASSQGTTDTQYF	TGTGCCAGTAGTCAGGGAACCACAGATACGCAGTATTTT
TRBJ1-1	14	-	-	TRBV10-3	CAISQEPWNTEAFF	TGTGCCATCAGTCAGGAGCCCTGGAACACTGAAGCTTTCTTT
TRBJ1-1	14	TRBD1	-	TRBV5-1	CASSVDRVVTEAFF	TGCGCCAGCAGCGTGGACAGGGTCGTAACTGAAGCTTTCTTT
TRBJ2-7	13	-	-	TRBV6-5	CASSYSIGKEQYF	TGTGCCAGCAGTTACTCGATTGGGAAGGAGCAGTACTTC
TRBJ1-2	13	-	-	TRBV19	CASRMAVDYGYTF	TGTGCCAGTAGAATGGCGGTTGACTATGGCTACACCTTC
TRBJ1-3	14	TRBD1	-	TRBV14	CASSLQGRRNTIYF	TGTGCCAGCAGCCTACAGGGGAGGAGAAACACCATATATTTT
TRBJ1-2	13	TRBD1	-	TRBV30	CACKGQSNYGYTF	TGTGCCTGTAAGGGACAGTCTAACTATGGCTACACCTTC
TRBJ1-1	14	-	once	TRBV7-2	CASSLEGRNTEAFF	TGTGCCAGCAGCTTAGAGGGCAGGAACACTGAAGCTTTCTTT
TRBJ2-7	13	-	-	TRBV27	CASARQALYEQYF	TGTGCCAGCGCCCGACAGGCCCTTTACGAGCAGTACTTC
TRBJ1-6	16	-	-	TRBV5-5	CASKGTTSSYNSPLHF	TGTGCCAGCAAGGGCACCACGAGCTCCTATAATTCACCCCTCCACTTT
TRBJ2-1	17	TRBD2	-	TRBV29-1	CSVDGGTSGRPGDEQFF	TGCAGCGTTGACGGGGGGACTAGCGGGAGGCCTGGGGATGAGCAGTTCTTC
TRBJ2-7	16	TRBD1	-	TRBV7-2	CASSDLKGQGGSEQYF	TGTGCCAGCAGCGATTTAAAGGGACAGGGAGGCTCCGAGCAGTACTTC
TRBJ2-3	17	TRBD2	-	TRBV10-3	CAISDHSGGGGTDTQYF	TGTGCCATCAGTGATCACTCCGGCGGGGGGGGCACAGATACGCAGTATTTT
TRBJ2-1	16	TRBD1	-	TRBV15	CATSRDLGQGWDEQFF	TGTGCCACCAGCAGAGATCTGGGACAGGGTTGGGATGAGCAGTTCTTC
TRBJ1-5	15	TRBD1	-	TRBV7-2	CASSPQGGRNQPQHF	TGTGCCAGCAGCCCTCAGGGGGGTCGCAATCAGCCCCAGCATTTT
TRBJ2-5	16	TRBD1	-	TRBV15	CATSPRTGSAFGTQYF	TGTGCCACCAGCCCGAGGACAGGGTCCGCATTTGGGACCCAGTACTTC
TRBJ1-1	13	-	-	TRBV18	CASSPYRDTEAFF	TGTGCCAGCTCACCTTACCGGGACACTGAAGCTTTCTTT
TRBJ2-4	14	-	-	TRBV5-4	CASSLQGGKNIQYF	TGTGCCAGCAGCTTACAGGGAGGCAAAAACATTCAGTACTTC
TRBJ2-2	17	-	-	TRBV15	CATSRDIGAENTGELFF	TGTGCCACCAGCAGAGATATAGGGGCAGAGAACACCGGGGAGCTGTTTTTT
TRBJ1-2	14	-	-	TRBV29-1	CSVESRGVNYGYTF	TGCAGCGTTGAGTCCCGGGGCGTTAACTATGGCTACACCTTC
TRBJ2-4	16	-	-	TRBV29-1	CSAQGRDRGAKNIQYF	TGCAGCGCCCAGGGGAGGGACCGAGGGGCCAAAAACATTCAGTACTTC
TRBJ2-3	16	TRBD2	-	TRBV5-4	CASSRRQSRGADTQYF	TGTGCCAGCAGCCGCCGACAGTCCCGGGGGGCAGATACGCAGTATTTT
TRBJ2-3	15	TRBD2	-	TRBV7-2	CASSSLAGGAGGQYF	TGTGCCAGCAGCTCTCTAGCGGGAGGCGCGGGGGGGCAGTATTTT
TRBJ1-5	14	-	few	TRBV27	CASSNGGRNQPQHF	TGTGCCAGCAGTAATGGGGGCAGGAATCAGCCCCAGCATTTT
TRBJ1-2	14	-	-	TRBV4-3	CASSQDPGGFGYTF	TGCGCCAGCAGCCAAGATCCAGGAGGGTTTGGCTACACCTTC
TRBJ2-3	13	-	-	TRBV7-2	CASSLERGDTQYF	TGTGCCAGCAGCTTAGAGCGAGGGGATACGCAGTATTTT
TRBJ1-3	14	-	-	TRBV7-2	CASSLVGWGNTIYF	TGTGCCAGCAGCTTAGTAGGGTGGGGGAACACCATATATTTT